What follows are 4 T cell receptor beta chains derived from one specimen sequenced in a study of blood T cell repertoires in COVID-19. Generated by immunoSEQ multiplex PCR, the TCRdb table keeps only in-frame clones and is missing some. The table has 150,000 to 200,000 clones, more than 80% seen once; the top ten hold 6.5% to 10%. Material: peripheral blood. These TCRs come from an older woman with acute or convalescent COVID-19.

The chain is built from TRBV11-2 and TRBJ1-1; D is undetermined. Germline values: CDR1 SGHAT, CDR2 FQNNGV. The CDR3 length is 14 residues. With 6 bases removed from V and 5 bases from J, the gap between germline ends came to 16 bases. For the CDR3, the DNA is TGTGCCAGCAGTCCGGGGTCCTGGGGAACTGAAGCTTTCTTT. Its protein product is CASSPGSWGTEAFF.

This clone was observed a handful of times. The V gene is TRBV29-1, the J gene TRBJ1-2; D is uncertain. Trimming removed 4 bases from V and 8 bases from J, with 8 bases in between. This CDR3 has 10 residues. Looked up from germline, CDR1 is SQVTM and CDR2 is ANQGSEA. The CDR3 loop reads CSVGEEGYTF. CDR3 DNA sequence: TGCAGCGTTGGCGAGGAAGGCTACACCTTC.

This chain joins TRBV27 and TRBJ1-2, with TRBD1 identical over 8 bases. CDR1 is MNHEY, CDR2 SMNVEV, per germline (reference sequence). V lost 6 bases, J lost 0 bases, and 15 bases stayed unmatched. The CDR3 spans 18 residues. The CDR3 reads CASSPRGQGALSNYGYTF. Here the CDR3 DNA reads TGTGCCAGCAGCCCAAGGGGGCAGGGGGCCCTTTCTAACTATGGCTACACCTTC.

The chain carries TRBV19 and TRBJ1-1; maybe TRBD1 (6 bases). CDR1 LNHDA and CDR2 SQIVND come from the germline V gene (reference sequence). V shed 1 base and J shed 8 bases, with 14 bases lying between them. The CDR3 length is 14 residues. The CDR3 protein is CASSIGSGEYEAFF. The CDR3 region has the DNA TGTGCCAGTAGTATAGGTTCAGGGGAGTACGAAGCTTTCTTT.